This TCR beta chain comes out of a study of beta chain features in type 1 diabetes. The CDR3 has 10 residues. CDR1 SQVTM and CDR2 ANQGSEA come from the germline V gene. Trimming took off 8 bases at V and 4 bases at J, with 8 bases between the two ends. The isolated RNA, all of it, was reverse transcribed, so expressed TCRB transcripts were what got sequenced. The table came from immunoSEQ multiplex PCR; TCRdb's copy has only in-frame clones and leaves some out. Of around 330,000 clones listed, 9.5% to 12% are singletons. Study-wide points: There were fewer insertions and more deletions at the VDJ junctions of type 1 diabetes patients. PCR might pick shorter templates more often, in the same way for patients and controls. The naive, central memory and Treg TCRB repertoires showed an apparent similarity that was greater among patients than among healthy donors. There was a possibility that cDNA sequencing over-represented cells with high TCR expression.

Turning to this clone: Its target is not known.

The source is a woman younger than 45 in good health. What was sequenced was naive CD4+ T cells from blood. This chain uses TRBV29-1 with TRBJ2-5; D unresolved. The CDR3 sequence is CSSGGETQYF. CDR3 nucleotide sequence: TGCAGCTCTGGCGGAGAGACCCAGTACTTC.